Below, 15 T cell receptor beta chains from the same sample are listed, as sequenced in a study of PD-1 blockade in classical Hodgkin lymphoma. Clones were sequenced by immunoSEQ multiplex PCR, and TCRdb holds only the in-frame ones, with some missing. This sample has fewer than 15,000 clones, with 75% to 95% found just once. Autologous stem cell transplantation was followed by relapse in every patient, and brentuximab vedotin exposure varied. The sample in question was peripheral blood mononuclear cells (PBMCs), obtained at baseline. The source is a human donor with classical Hodgkin lymphoma.

This chain joins TRBV4-1 and TRBJ2-1, with a tentative D call TRBD2 (7 bases). Germline CDR1 MGHRA, CDR2 YSYEKL. The V end was cut by 8 bases, the J end by 5 bases, with 28 bases between. This CDR3 comprises 18 residues. CDR3: CASGLPIGGPGFDNEQFF. The CDR3 DNA is TGCGCCAGCGGGCTCCCAATCGGGGGGCCCGGTTTCGACAATGAGCAGTTCTTC.

V and J are TRBV4-1 and TRBJ2-3, with 7 bases lining up with TRBD2. This CDR3 contains 14 residues. CDR1 is MGHRA and CDR2 is YSYEKL in the germline V gene. With V trimmed by 3 bases and J by 5 bases, 5 bases remained unmatched. The CDR3: CASSHGEGGDTQYF. CDR3 bases: TGCGCCAGCAGCCACGGGGAGGGAGGAGATACGCAGTATTTT.

This sequence joins TRBV6-1 and TRBJ2-5; 7 bases agree with TRBD1. CDR1 is MNHNS and CDR2 is SASEGT in the germline V gene. The CDR3 sequence is 14 residues long. J lost 2 bases, V lost 6 bases, and 6 bases had no gene match. As DNA, the CDR3 is TGTGCCAGCAGCCCGGGACAGCCTCAAGAGACCCAGTACTTC. Protein sequence: CASSPGQPQETQYF.

The chain has TRBV6-1 and TRBJ1-3; D remains unclear. This CDR3 has 16 residues. With 2 bases removed from V and 3 bases from J, the gap between germline ends came to 14 bases. Germline V gene sequence: CDR1 MNHNS, CDR2 SASEGT. The CDR3 is CASSEQRNTIGNTIYF. The CDR3 DNA is TGTGCCAGCAGTGAACAACGAAACACTATTGGAAACACCATATATTTT.

This clone was found a few times. The chain uses TRBV2 and TRBJ1-2; TRBD1 aligns across 8 bases. The germline gives CDR1 SNHLY, CDR2 FYNNEI. The CDR3 totals 14 residues. With 6 bases clipped from V and 4 bases from J, the junction kept 7 bases outside the gene matches. CDR3 sequence (DNA): TGTGCCAGCAGCAAAACCGGACAGGGCTATGGCTACACCTTC. Residues: CASSKTGQGYGYTF. Drawing the rest from reference TRBV2 and TRBJ1-2, the complete variable domain is EPEVTQTPSHQVTQMGQEVILRCVPISNHLYFYWYRQILGQKVEFLVSFYNNEISEKSEIFDDQFSVERPDGSNFTLKIRSTKLEDSAMYFCASSKTGQGYGYTFGSGTRLTVV.

The CDR3 here is CASLRTTNTEAFF. The DNA of the CDR3 is TGTGCCAGCTTACGGACGACGAACACTGAAGCTTTCTTT. The genes are TRBV6-1 and TRBJ1-1; D uncertain. CDR3 length: 13 amino acids. Trimming cost V 8 bases and J 1 base, with 11 bases left between them. CDR1 MNHNS and CDR2 SASEGT come from the germline V gene.

The chain joins TRBV6-5 to TRBJ2-5; 9 bases fit TRBD1. The J call may be wrong; the DNA end is better matched by TRBJ2-7. Germline values: CDR1 MNHEY, CDR2 SVGAGI. The CDR3 length is 15 residues. The CDR3 nucleotides read TGTGCCAGCAGCCCCGGGACAGGGCCGACCTACGAGCAGTACTTC. Its protein product is CASSPGTGPTYEQYF.

A word on this clone: Germline is not matched at one junction end, which may reflect a read error. The rearrangement uses TRBV19 and TRBJ1-1; D is unclear. The CDR3 loop spans 16 amino acids. The V gene's germline CDR1 is LNHDA and CDR2 SQIVND (reference sequence). The CDR3 nucleotides are TGCGCAATTCAGATGGGGAGCAGTCTCGGGAACACTGAAGCTTTCTTT. Amino acid sequence: CAIQMGSSLGNTEAFF.

V and J are TRBV30 and TRBJ1-2, with a tentative D call TRBD1 (5 bases). Trimming stripped 2 bases from V and 4 bases from J, with 17 bases between. The germline CDR1 and CDR2 sequences are GTSNPN and SVGIG (reference sequence). This CDR3 spans 15 amino acids. Here the CDR3 reads CAWSSRGQGAYGYTF. The CDR3 DNA reads as TGTGCCTGGAGTTCACGGGGTCAGGGAGCCTATGGCTACACCTTC.

This sequence joins TRBV4-1 and TRBJ1-1, with D unresolved. The CDR3 consists of 14 residues. Deletions cut 1 base from V and 4 bases from J, with 10 bases between. Germline CDR1 is MGHRA and CDR2 is YSYEKL. CDR3 sequence reads: CASSQAVLVTEAFF. In DNA form, the CDR3 reads TGCGCCAGCAGCCAAGCCGTTTTGGTCACTGAAGCTTTCTTT.

The V and J genes are TRBV29-1 and TRBJ1-1, with TRBD1 matching over 9 bases. The CDR3 runs to 14 residues. With 4 bases clipped from V and 3 bases from J, the junction kept 6 bases outside the gene matches. Per the germline V gene, CDR1 is SQVTM and CDR2 is ANQGSEA. In DNA form, the CDR3 reads TGCAGCGTTGGACAGGGGGGAGGGTACACTGAAGCTTTCTTT. It encodes CSVGQGGGYTEAFF.

This clone has just one count. This sequence joins TRBV9 and TRBJ2-2, with a weak D call TRBD2 (6 bases). Germline V CDR1 and CDR2: SGDLS, YYNGEE. There are 14 residues in the CDR3. Trimming pared 0 bases from V and 5 bases from J, leaving 8 bases between. The CDR3 spells CASSVAGGTGELFF. Written as DNA, the CDR3 is TGTGCCAGCAGCGTAGCTGGAGGGACCGGGGAGCTGTTTTTT.

This clone was recorded a few times. This rearrangement joins TRBV6-1 to TRBJ2-2, with unresolved D. The CDR3 totals 13 residues. Per germline, CDR1 MNHNS and CDR2 SASEGT. V was cut by 5 bases and J by 6 bases, with 10 bases left in between. For the CDR3, the DNA is TGTGCCAGCAGTACCCGCGTCGCCGGGGAGCTGTTTTTT. This codes for CASSTRVAGELFF.

The genes are TRBV19 and TRBJ2-6; no clear D. CDR3 length: 14 residues. CDR1 is LNHDA, CDR2 SQIVND, per germline (reference sequence). V lost 4 bases, J lost 1 base, and 5 bases lay in between. CDR3 coding DNA: TGTGCCAGTAGTAGGGGTTCTGGGGCCAACGTCCTGACTTTC. This codes for CASSRGSGANVLTF.

The CDR3, as DNA: TGTGCCACCAGCATATTTTTAGAGTCCTCCTACGAGCAGTACTTC. This codes for CATSIFLESSYEQYF. V is TRBV15 and J is TRBJ2-7; no clear D. Germline V lookup: CDR1 LNHNV, CDR2 YYDKDF (reference sequence). The CDR3 sequence is 15 residues long. V was pared by 4 bases and J by 0 bases, with 13 bases between.